The 10 T cell receptor beta chains presented below share a single source sample, sequenced in a study of PD-1 blockade in classical Hodgkin lymphoma. Each patient experienced a relapse that followed autologous stem cell transplantation, and brentuximab vedotin exposure varied. Here immunoSEQ multiplex PCR was the method, and the copy in TCRdb shows in-frame clones only, minus some. The table includes 90,000 to 100,000 clones, 92% detected once. This specimen consisted of peripheral blood mononuclear cells (PBMCs), obtained at baseline. The receptor set was obtained from a human donor with classical Hodgkin lymphoma.

This clone has just one count. The chain has TRBV30 and TRBJ2-2, with a tentative D call TRBD1 (5 bases). Germline V gene lookup returns CDR1 GTSNPN and CDR2 SVGIG (reference sequence). The V end was cut by 5 bases, the J end by 8 bases, with 9 bases between. CDR3 length: 11 residues. The CDR3 spells CAWGARGELFF. Written as DNA, the CDR3 is TGTGCCTGGGGGGCCAGGGGGGAGCTGTTTTTT.

The rearrangement links TRBV7-9 to TRBJ2-7; tentative D call: TRBD1 (5 bases). V lost 1 base, J lost 5 bases, and 12 bases lay in between. CDR1 and CDR2 (germline): SEHNR, FQNEAQ (reference sequence). The CDR3 has 14 amino acids. The CDR3: CASSLVVREDEQYF. The CDR3 DNA reads as TGTGCCAGCAGCTTAGTCGTCAGGGAAGACGAGCAGTACTTC.

The V and J genes are TRBV27 and TRBJ2-2; 9 bases fit TRBD2. CDR1 MNHEY and CDR2 SMNVEV come from the germline V gene (reference sequence). J lost 1 base, V lost 3 bases, and 3 bases had no gene match. The CDR3 extends over 16 amino acids. DNA of the CDR3: TGTGCCAGCAGTTTCTCTAGCGGGATGAACACCGGGGAGCTGTTTTTT. Protein product: CASSFSSGMNTGELFF.

The chain has TRBV5-4 and TRBJ2-3; 15 nucleotides align to TRBD2. From germline, CDR1 is SGHNT and CDR2 YYREEE (reference sequence). The CDR3 is 16 amino acids. The trim removed 3 bases at V and 6 bases at J, leaving 5 bases unmatched. The CDR3 spells CASSSGLAGGADTQYF. For the CDR3, the DNA is TGTGCCAGCAGCTCCGGACTAGCGGGGGGGGCCGATACGCAGTATTTT.

V is TRBV5-1 and J is TRBJ2-1, with D possibly being TRBD2 (5 bases). The CDR3 consists of 12 residues. Between the trimmed V and J ends, which lost 0 bases and 10 bases, there was a span of 8 bases. Germline-derived CDR1 and CDR2 are SGHRS and YFSETQ. The CDR3 DNA is TGCGCCAGCAGCTTGGGGACGGGAGAGCAGTTCTTC. It is translated as CASSLGTGEQFF.

The DNA of the CDR3 is TGTGCCAGCCGACTAGCGGGCTCCTACGAGCAGTACTTC. It translates to CASRLAGSYEQYF. The gene calls are TRBV10-3 and TRBJ2-7; TRBD2 matches at 10 bases. CDR3 length: 13 residues. V was pared by 10 bases and J by 0 bases, with 3 bases of the junction left unmatched. Germline assignment: CDR1 ENHRY and CDR2 SYGVKD.

A note on this clone: An end of the junction differs from the germline gene, which may be a read error. The gene calls are TRBV5-1 and TRBJ1-1; D possibly corresponds to TRBD1 (5 bases). Per the germline V gene, CDR1 is SGHRS and CDR2 is YFSETQ. This CDR3 spans 16 amino acids. The CDR3 DNA follows: TGCGCCAGCAGATTGGATCCGGGACGGGTCAACGCTGAAGCTTTCTTT. As protein: CASRLDPGRVNAEAFF.

The chain recombines TRBV28 with TRBJ2-7, with D possibly TRBD2 on 5 matching bases. There are 14 residues in the CDR3. The germline V and J ends were trimmed by 6 bases and 3 bases, with 15 bases remaining between them. Germline V gene data show CDR1 as MDHEN and CDR2 as SYDVKM. CDR3 nucleotide sequence: TGTGCCAGCAGGAAGAGGGTAAGGGTCTACGAGCAGTACTTC. Encoded protein: CASRKRVRVYEQYF.

The gene calls are TRBV5-8 and TRBJ2-7, with 7 bases that match TRBD1. The CDR3 totals 13 residues. CDR1 and CDR2 (germline): SGHTS, YDEGEE. V lost 5 bases to trimming and J lost 2 bases; unmatched junction nucleotides: 4. CDR3 nucleotide sequence: TGTGCCAGCAGTCGAACAGGGGCCTACGAGCAGTACTTC. It codes for CASSRTGAYEQYF.

CDR3 protein: CASSTGTSVYNEQFF. The CDR3 region has the DNA TGTGCCAGCAGTACCGGGACTAGCGTCTACAATGAGCAGTTCTTC. The chain has TRBV6-6 and TRBJ2-1; TRBD2 agrees at 10 bases. Germline values: CDR1 MNHNY, CDR2 SVGAGI (reference sequence). The V segment lost 5 bases and the J segment 3 bases; nucleotides outside the gene matches: 4. The CDR3 is made up of 15 amino acids.